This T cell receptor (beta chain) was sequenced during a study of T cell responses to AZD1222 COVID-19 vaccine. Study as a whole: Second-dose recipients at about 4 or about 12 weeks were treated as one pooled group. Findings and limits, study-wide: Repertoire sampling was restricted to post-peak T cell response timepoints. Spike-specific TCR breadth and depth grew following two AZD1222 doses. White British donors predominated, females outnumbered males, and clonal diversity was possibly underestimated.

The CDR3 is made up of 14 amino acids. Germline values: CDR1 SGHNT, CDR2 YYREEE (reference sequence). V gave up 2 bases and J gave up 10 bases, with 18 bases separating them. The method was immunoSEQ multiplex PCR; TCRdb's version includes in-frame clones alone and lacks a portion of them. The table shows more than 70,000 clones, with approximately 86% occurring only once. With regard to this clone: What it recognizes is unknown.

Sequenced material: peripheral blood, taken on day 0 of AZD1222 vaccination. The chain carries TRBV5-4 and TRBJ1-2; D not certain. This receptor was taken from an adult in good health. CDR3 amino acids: CASSLGRSQDDYTF. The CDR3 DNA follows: TGTGCCAGCAGCTTAGGCAGGTCCCAGGATGACTACACCTTC.